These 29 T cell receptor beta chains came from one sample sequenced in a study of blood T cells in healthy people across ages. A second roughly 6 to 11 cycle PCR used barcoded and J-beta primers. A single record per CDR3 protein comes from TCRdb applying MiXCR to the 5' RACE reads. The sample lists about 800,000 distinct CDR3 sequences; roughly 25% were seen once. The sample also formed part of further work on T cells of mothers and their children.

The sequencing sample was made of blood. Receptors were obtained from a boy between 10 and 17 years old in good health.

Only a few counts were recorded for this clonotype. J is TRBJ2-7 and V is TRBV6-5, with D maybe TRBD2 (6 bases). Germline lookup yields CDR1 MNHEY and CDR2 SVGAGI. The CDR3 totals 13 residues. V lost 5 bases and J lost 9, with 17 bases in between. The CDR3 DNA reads TGTGCCAGCAGTCCTCGGGACTCGGGGGTGCAGTACTTC. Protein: CASSPRDSGVQYF.

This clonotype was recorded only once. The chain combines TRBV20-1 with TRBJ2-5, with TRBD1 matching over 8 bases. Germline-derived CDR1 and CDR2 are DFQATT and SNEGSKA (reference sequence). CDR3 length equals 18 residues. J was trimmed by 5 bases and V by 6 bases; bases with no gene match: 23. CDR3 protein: CSARPGTGGGKQWETQYF. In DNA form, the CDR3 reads TGCAGTGCGCGTCCCGGGACAGGAGGGGGAAAACAATGGGAGACCCAGTACTTC.

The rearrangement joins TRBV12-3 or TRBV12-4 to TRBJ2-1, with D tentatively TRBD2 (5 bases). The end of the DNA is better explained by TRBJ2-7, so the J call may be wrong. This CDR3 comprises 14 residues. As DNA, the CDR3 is TGTGCCAGCAGCGACCCGAATCGGGGCTACGAGCAGTACTTC. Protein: CASSDPNRGYEQYF.

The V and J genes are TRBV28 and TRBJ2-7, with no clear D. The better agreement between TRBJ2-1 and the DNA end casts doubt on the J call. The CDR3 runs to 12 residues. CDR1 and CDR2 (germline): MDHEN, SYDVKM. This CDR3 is CASSPFGAEQFF. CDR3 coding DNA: TGTGCCAGCAGTCCCTTCGGAGCTGAGCAGTTCTTC.

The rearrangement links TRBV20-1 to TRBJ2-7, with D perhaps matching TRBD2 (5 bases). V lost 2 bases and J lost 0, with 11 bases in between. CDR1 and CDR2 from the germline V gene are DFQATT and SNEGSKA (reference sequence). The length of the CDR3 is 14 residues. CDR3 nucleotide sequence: TGCAGTGCTAGATGGAGGTACCGCTCCTACGAGCAGTACTTC. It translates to CSARWRYRSYEQYF.

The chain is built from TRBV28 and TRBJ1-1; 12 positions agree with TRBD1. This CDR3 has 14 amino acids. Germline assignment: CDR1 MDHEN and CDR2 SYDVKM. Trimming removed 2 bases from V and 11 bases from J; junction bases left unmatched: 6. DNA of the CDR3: TGTGCCAGCAGTTTAGGGACAGGGGGCGGGGTGGCTTTCTTT. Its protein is CASSLGTGGGVAFF.

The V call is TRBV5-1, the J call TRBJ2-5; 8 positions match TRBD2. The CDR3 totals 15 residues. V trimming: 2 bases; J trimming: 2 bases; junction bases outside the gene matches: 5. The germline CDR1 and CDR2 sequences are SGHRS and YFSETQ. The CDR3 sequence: CASSFGLADQETQYF. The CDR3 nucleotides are TGCGCCAGCAGCTTTGGACTAGCAGATCAAGAGACCCAGTACTTC.

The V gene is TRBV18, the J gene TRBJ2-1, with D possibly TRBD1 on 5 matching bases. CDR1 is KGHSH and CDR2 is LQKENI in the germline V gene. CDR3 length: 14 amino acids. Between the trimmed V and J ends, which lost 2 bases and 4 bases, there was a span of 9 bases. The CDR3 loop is CASSPGAVYNEQFF. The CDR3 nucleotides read TGTGCCAGCTCACCAGGGGCCGTTTACAATGAGCAGTTCTTC.

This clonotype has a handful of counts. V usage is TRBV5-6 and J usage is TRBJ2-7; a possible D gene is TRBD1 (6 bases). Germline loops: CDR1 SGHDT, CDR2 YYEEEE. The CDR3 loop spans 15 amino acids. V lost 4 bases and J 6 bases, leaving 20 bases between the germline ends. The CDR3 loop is CASSLIAMGALEQYF. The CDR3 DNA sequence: TGTGCCAGCAGCCTCATTGCGATGGGGGCTCTCGAGCAGTACTTC.

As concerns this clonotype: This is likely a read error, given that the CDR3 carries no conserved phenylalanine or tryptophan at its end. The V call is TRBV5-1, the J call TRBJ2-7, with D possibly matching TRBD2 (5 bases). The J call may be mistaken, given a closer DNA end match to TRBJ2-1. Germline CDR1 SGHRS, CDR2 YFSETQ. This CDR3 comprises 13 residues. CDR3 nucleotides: TGCGCCAGCAGCCCGGACTCATACAATGAGCAGTTCTTG. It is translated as CASSPDSYNEQFL.

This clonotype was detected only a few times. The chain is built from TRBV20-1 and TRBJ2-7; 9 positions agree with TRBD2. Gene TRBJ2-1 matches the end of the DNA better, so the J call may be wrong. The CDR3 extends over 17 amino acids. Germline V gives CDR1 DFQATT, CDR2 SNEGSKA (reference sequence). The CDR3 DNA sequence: TGCAGTGCTGGTGGGGCGAGCGGGAGGCTTTTGCACGATGAGCAGTTCTTC. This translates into CSAGGASGRLLHDEQFF.

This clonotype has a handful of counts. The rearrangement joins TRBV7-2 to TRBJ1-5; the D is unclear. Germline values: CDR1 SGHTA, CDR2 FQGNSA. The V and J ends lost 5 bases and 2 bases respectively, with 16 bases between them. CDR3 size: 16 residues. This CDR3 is CASSPGPQRGNQPQHF. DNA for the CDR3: TGTGCCAGCAGCCCCGGGCCGCAAAGGGGCAATCAGCCCCAGCATTTT.

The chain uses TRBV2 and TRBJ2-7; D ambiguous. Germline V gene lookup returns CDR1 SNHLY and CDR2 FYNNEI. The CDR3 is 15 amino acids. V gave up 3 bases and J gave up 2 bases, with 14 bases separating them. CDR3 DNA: TGTGCCAGCAGTGAGTTGGGGTTTCTAACCTACGAGCAGTACTTC. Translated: CASSELGFLTYEQYF.

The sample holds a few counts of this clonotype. In nucleotides, the CDR3 is TGTGCCAGCAGTTACGAGGCGGCAGGGGGTCGGGTCGAGCAGTACTTC. Translated, it gives CASSYEAAGGRVEQYF. The rearrangement uses TRBV6-6 and TRBJ2-5; 7 bases map to TRBD1. The DNA end is more similar to TRBJ2-7, so the J call may be wrong. This CDR3 region has 16 residues. In germline, CDR1 is MNHNY, CDR2 SVGAGI (reference sequence).

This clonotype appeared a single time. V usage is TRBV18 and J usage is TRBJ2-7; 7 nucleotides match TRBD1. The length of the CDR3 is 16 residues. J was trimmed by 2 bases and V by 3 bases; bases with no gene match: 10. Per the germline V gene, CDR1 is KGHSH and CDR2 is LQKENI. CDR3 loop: CASSPSQGVPTYEQYF. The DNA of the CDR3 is TGTGCCAGCTCACCTTCCCAGGGGGTCCCTACCTACGAGCAGTACTTC. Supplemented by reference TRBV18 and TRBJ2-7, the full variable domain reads NAGVMQNPRHLVRRRGQEARLRCSPMKGHSHVYWYRQLPEEGLKFMVYLQKENIIDESGMPKERFSAEFPKEGPSILRIQQVVRGDSAAYFCASSPSQGVPTYEQYFGPGTRLTVT.

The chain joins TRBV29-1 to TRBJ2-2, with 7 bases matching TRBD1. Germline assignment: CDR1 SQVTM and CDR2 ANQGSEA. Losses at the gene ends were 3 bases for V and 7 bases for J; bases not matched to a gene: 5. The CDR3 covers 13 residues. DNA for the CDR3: TGCAGCGTTGATCCACAGGGGTTCGGGGAGCTGTTTTTT. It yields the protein CSVDPQGFGELFF.

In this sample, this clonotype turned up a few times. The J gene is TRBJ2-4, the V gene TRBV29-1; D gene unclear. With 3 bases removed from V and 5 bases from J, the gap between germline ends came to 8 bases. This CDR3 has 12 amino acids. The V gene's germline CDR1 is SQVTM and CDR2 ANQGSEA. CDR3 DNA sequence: TGCAGCGTTGAGGGGAAGGAAAACATTCAGTACTTC. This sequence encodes CSVEGKENIQYF.

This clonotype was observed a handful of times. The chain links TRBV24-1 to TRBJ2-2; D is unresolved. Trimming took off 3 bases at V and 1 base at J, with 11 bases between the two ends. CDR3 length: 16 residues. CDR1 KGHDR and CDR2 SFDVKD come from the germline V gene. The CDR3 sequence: CATSDPSQKNTGELFF. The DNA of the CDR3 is TGTGCCACCAGTGATCCAAGCCAAAAGAACACCGGGGAGCTGTTTTTT.

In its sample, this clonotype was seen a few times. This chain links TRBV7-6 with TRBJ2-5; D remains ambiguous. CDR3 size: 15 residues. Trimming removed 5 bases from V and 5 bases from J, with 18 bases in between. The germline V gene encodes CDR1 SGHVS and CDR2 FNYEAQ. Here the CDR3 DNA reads TGTGCCAGCAGCCCCCGGTCCCTGGATGTGGAGACCCAGTACTTC. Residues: CASSPRSLDVETQYF.

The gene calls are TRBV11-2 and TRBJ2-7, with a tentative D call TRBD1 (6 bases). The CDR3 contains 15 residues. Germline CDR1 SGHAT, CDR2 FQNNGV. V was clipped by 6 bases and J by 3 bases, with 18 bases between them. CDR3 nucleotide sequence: TGTGCCAGCAGTAAGGGGGAGCTTGGGGGCTACGAGCAGTACTTC. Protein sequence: CASSKGELGGYEQYF.

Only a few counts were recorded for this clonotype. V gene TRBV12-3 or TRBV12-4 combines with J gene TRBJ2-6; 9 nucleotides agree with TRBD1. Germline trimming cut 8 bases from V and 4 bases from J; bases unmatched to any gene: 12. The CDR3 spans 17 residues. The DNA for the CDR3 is TGTGCCAGCTCCTCCGGGACAGGGCGCCCCGGGGCCAACGTCCTGACTTTC. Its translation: CASSSGTGRPGANVLTF.

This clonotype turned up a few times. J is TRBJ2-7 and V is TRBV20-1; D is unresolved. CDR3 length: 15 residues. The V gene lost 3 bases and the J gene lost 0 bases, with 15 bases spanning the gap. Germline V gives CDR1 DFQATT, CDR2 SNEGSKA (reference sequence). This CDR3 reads CSARDGRPSSYEQYF. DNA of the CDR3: TGCAGTGCTAGGGACGGACGGCCCAGCTCCTACGAGCAGTACTTC.

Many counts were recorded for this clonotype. The CDR3 region is CSVGRGQETQYF. DNA of the CDR3: TGCAGCGTTGGTAGGGGCCAAGAGACCCAGTACTTC. This chain connects TRBV29-1 to TRBJ2-5; TRBD1 is a possible D gene (5 bases). This CDR3 is 12 amino acids long. Trimming cost V 4 bases and J 1 base, with 7 bases left between them. Germline values: CDR1 SQVTM, CDR2 ANQGSEA.

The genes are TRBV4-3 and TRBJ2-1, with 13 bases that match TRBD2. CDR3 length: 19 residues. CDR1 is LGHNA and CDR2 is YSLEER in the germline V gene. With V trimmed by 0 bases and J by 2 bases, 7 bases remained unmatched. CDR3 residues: CASSQETSGGAYPYNEQFF. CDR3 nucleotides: TGCGCCAGCAGCCAAGAAACTAGCGGGGGGGCCTACCCCTACAATGAGCAGTTCTTC.

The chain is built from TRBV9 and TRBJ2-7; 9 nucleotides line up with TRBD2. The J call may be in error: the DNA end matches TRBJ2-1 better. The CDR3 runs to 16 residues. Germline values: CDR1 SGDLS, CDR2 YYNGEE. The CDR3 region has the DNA TGTGCCAGCAGCGTGCGGGAGGGGGCCTTTAACAATGAGCAGTTCTTC. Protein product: CASSVREGAFNNEQFF.

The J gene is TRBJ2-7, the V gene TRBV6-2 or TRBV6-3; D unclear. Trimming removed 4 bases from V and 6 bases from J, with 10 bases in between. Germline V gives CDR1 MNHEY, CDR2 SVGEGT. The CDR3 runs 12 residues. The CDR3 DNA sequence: TGTGCCAGCAGTTCACTGACTTCCGAGCAGTACTTC. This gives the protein CASSSLTSEQYF.

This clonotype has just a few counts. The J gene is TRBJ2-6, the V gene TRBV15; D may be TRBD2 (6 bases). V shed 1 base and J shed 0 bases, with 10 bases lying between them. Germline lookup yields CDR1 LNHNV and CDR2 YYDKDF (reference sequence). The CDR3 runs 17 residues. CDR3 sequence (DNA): TGTGCCACCAGCAGAGCCGGGACTCTCTCTGGGGCCAACGTCCTGACTTTC. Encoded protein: CATSRAGTLSGANVLTF.

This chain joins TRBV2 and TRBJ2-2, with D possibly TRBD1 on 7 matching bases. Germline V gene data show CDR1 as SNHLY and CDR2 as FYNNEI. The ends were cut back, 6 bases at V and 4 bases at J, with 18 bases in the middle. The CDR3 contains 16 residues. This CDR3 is CASSPRAGGITGELFF. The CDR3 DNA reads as TGTGCCAGCAGCCCTCGGGCAGGGGGGATCACCGGGGAGCTGTTTTTT.

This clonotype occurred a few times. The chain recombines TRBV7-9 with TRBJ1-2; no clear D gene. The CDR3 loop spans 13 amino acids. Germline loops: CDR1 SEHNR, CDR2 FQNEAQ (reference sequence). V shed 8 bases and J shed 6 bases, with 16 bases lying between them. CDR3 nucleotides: TGTGCCAGCGTTAAGACTGCGGTTGATGGCTACACCTTC. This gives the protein CASVKTAVDGYTF.